A selection of T cell receptor beta chains follows, all from one sample in a study of blood T cell repertoires in COVID-19. Sequencing was performed with immunoSEQ multiplex PCR; in TCRdb, only in-frame clones are kept and a portion is missing. The data show about 180,000 clones, approximately 85% seen once. Specimen: peripheral blood. Receptors were obtained from a human donor with active or convalescent COVID-19. The donor label of this sample is uncertain. The CDR3 runs from the conserved cysteine through the conserved F or W. The D gene is left open where the match is weak. Part of the rows lack a size; the others show once, few, many or a class for expanded clones.

>TRBV4-2|TRBD2|TRBJ2-3|few
CASSPGLASGADTQYF
TGTGCCAGCAGCCCGGGACTAGCCTCCGGGGCAGATACGCAGTATTTT
>TRBV5-1|TRBD1|TRBJ2-7|few
CASSLGGQGYEQYF
TGCGCCAGCAGCTTGGGAGGACAGGGTTACGAGCAGTACTTC
>TRBV11-1|.|TRBJ1-1|.
CASSLQTGPNTEAFF
TGTGCCAGCAGCCTACAAACAGGGCCGAACACTGAAGCTTTCTTT
>TRBV19|.|TRBJ1-1|.
CASSLTRATTFMNTEAFF
TGTGCCAGTAGCCTGACAAGAGCCACCACGTTTATGAACACTGAAGCTTTCTTT
>TRBV30|.|TRBJ2-1|.
CAWSFGSSYNEQFF
TGTGCCTGGAGCTTCGGGAGCTCCTACAATGAGCAGTTCTTC
>TRBV3-1/TRBV3-2|.|TRBJ2-7|.
CASSLSGPYEQYF
TGTGCCAGCAGCCTTAGCGGTCCCTACGAGCAGTACTTC
>TRBV3-1/TRBV3-2|.|TRBJ1-2|.
CASRLIGDTYGYTF
TGTGCCAGCAGGCTTATAGGGGACACCTATGGCTACACCTTC
>TRBV6-6|.|TRBJ2-1|.
CASSRTGNSYNEQFF
TGTGCCAGCAGCCGAACAGGGAACTCCTACAATGAGCAGTTCTTC
>TRBV28|.|TRBJ1-2|.
CASSRGSYGYTF
TGTGCCAGCAGCAGGGGTTCCTATGGCTACACCTTC
>TRBV12-1|.|TRBJ2-1|.
CASSIPGQNYNEQFF
TGTGCCAGCAGCATTCCGGGACAGAACTACAATGAGCAGTTCTTC
>TRBV27|TRBD1|TRBJ1-2|.
CASSLSGTGAGGYTF
TGTGCCAGCAGTTTATCTGGGACAGGGGCGGGCGGCTACACCTTC
>TRBV11-3|TRBD2|TRBJ2-1|.
CASSLFGRDGYNEQFF
TGTGCCAGCAGCTTATTTGGGAGGGATGGGTACAATGAGCAGTTCTTC
>TRBV28|.|TRBJ2-5|.
CASSKAALESTQYF
TGTGCCAGCAGTAAGGCGGCCTTAGAATCGACCCAGTACTTC
>TRBV7-9|.|TRBJ2-5|.
CASGSGKTQYF
TGTGCCAGCGGGTCGGGGAAGACCCAGTACTTC
>TRBV5-1|.|TRBJ1-1|.
CASSTTVNTEAFF
TGCGCCAGCAGCACGACAGTGAACACTGAAGCTTTCTTT
>TRBV19|.|TRBJ2-1|once
CASSPQNRDYNEQFF
TGTGCCAGTAGTCCCCAAAACCGGGACTACAATGAGCAGTTCTTC
>TRBV29-1|.|TRBJ1-2|.
CSAAYLWGYTF
TGCAGCGCCGCCTATTTATGGGGCTACACCTTC
>TRBV5-1|TRBD1|TRBJ2-5|.
CASSFTGTGANQAQYF
TGCGCCAGCAGCTTTACCGGGACAGGGGCCAACCAGGCCCAGTACTTC
>TRBV4-1|TRBD2|TRBJ2-1|.
CASRTSGRFYDEQFF
TGCGCCAGCAGGACTAGCGGGAGGTTCTACGATGAGCAGTTCTTC
>TRBV7-9|TRBD1|TRBJ1-4|.
CASSPPGQAANEKLFF
TGTGCCAGCAGCCCCCCAGGACAGGCCGCAAATGAAAAACTGTTTTTT
>TRBV11-1|TRBD1|TRBJ2-7|.
CASSHGQGRQYF
TGTGCCAGCAGCCACGGACAGGGAAGGCAGTACTTC
>TRBV7-2|TRBD2|TRBJ2-2|.
CASSLVGGDNTGELFF
TGTGCCAGCAGCTTAGTCGGGGGGGATAACACCGGGGAGCTGTTTTTT
>TRBV5-1|TRBD2|TRBJ2-1|.
CASSDAGDSINEQFF
TGCGCCAGCAGTGATGCGGGGGATTCGATCAATGAGCAGTTCTTC
>TRBV5-1|.|TRBJ2-3|.
CASSEEGRSSTDTQYF
TGCGCCAGCAGCGAGGAGGGTAGATCTAGCACAGATACGCAGTATTTT
>TRBV7-9|.|TRBJ1-1|.
CASSPGRRTEAFF
TGTGCCAGCAGCCCAGGACGGAGGACTGAAGCTTTCTTT
>TRBV7-3|.|TRBJ2-3|.
CASSEGTTQYF
TGTGCCAGCAGCGAGGGAACCACGCAGTATTTT
>TRBV5-1|TRBD2|TRBJ2-3|.
CASSLRASGGATDTQYF
TGCGCCAGCAGCTTGAGGGCTAGCGGGGGGGCCACAGATACGCAGTATTTT
>TRBV5-4|TRBD1|TRBJ1-5|.
CASSLGGGTGYQPQHF
TGTGCCAGCAGCTTGGGAGGCGGGACAGGGTATCAGCCCCAGCATTTT
>TRBV9|.|TRBJ2-3|.
CASSVFGGLTDTQYF
TGTGCCAGCAGCGTATTTGGGGGCCTCACAGATACGCAGTATTTT
>TRBV19|TRBD1|TRBJ2-7|.
CASSTYLIPGQGIYEQYF
TGTGCCAGTAGTACCTACTTAATTCCGGGACAGGGGATCTACGAGCAGTACTTC
>TRBV5-4|.|TRBJ1-2|.
CASSPTRGRGYGYTF
TGTGCCAGCAGCCCCACCCGAGGACGGGGCTATGGCTACACCTTC
>TRBV7-3|TRBD2|TRBJ2-3|.
CASSLTAVGLAGGFLTDTQYF
TGTGCCAGCAGCTTAACAGCTGTTGGACTAGCGGGAGGGTTTCTCACAGATACGCAGTATTTT
>TRBV28|TRBD1|TRBJ1-3|.
CATGQAGSGNTIYF
TGTGCCACGGGACAGGCGGGTAGTGGAAACACCATATATTTT
>TRBV3-1/TRBV3-2|TRBD2|TRBJ2-1|.
CASRLSGGLYNEQFF
TGTGCCAGCAGACTTAGCGGGGGCCTCTACAATGAGCAGTTCTTC
>TRBV18|TRBD1|TRBJ1-3|.
CASSATTGEGNTIYF
TGTGCCAGCTCAGCAACAACAGGGGAAGGAAACACCATATATTTT
>TRBV6-2/TRBV6-3|TRBD2|TRBJ2-3|.
CASSYSMGGSTDTQYF
TGTGCCAGCAGTTACTCGATGGGGGGGAGCACAGATACGCAGTATTTT
>TRBV30|.|TRBJ1-3|few
CAWSVGAGTIYF
TGTGCCTGGAGTGTTGGGGCAGGGACCATATATTTT
>TRBV10-3|.|TRBJ2-5|.
CAIMTDSAETQYF
TGTGCCATCATGACGGACTCTGCAGAGACCCAGTACTTC
>TRBV19|.|TRBJ1-1|.
CASSIDTGLNTEAFF
TGTGCCAGTAGTATAGATACAGGTCTGAACACTGAAGCTTTCTTT
>TRBV6-1|.|TRBJ1-2|.
CASSEAGGSYYGYTF
TGTGCCAGCAGTGAAGCTGGGGGCAGTTACTATGGCTACACCTTC
>TRBV24-1|TRBD2|TRBJ2-3|.
CATSDRAGDGDTQYF
TGTGCCACCAGTGACAGAGCGGGAGACGGGGATACGCAGTATTTT
>TRBV2|.|TRBJ1-1|.
CASSMRTANTEAFF
TGTGCCAGCAGTATGCGGACAGCGAACACTGAAGCTTTCTTT
>TRBV18|.|TRBJ1-1|few
CASSPGSLLDTEAFF
TGTGCCAGCTCTCCCGGTTCCCTGCTGGACACTGAAGCTTTCTTT
>TRBV5-4|TRBD1|TRBJ2-7|.
CASSLGATGVSYEQYF
TGTGCCAGCAGCTTGGGGGCGACAGGGGTCTCCTACGAGCAGTACTTC
>TRBV28|.|TRBJ2-7|.
CASRPGGRSYEQYF
TGTGCCAGCCGACCCGGAGGGAGGTCCTACGAGCAGTACTTC
>TRBV5-1|.|TRBJ2-1|.
CASSLAGSYGEQFF
TGCGCCAGCAGCTTGGCGGGATCATACGGTGAGCAGTTCTTC
>TRBV16|TRBD1|TRBJ2-1|once
CASSQRTGGEQFF
TGTGCCAGCAGCCAACGGACAGGGGGTGAGCAGTTCTTC
>TRBV6-2/TRBV6-3|TRBD1|TRBJ2-3|.
CASSYTRDRGHRDTQYF
TGTGCCAGCAGTTACACCCGGGACAGGGGGCATAGAGATACGCAGTATTTT
>TRBV25-1|TRBD1|TRBJ2-1|.
CASSGGQGWNNEQFF
TGTGCCAGCAGTGGTGGACAGGGGTGGAACAATGAGCAGTTCTTC
>TRBV6-5|TRBD1|TRBJ1-1|.
CASSMPTGGNTEAFF
TGTGCCAGCAGTATGCCGACAGGGGGAAACACTGAAGCTTTCTTT
>TRBV5-4|.|TRBJ2-7|.
CASSLGQYRAGEQYF
TGTGCCAGCAGCTTGGGCCAGTACAGGGCTGGCGAGCAGTACTTC
>TRBV6-2/TRBV6-3|.|TRBJ1-2|.
CASSQNPGLANYGYTF
TGTGCCAGCAGCCAAAACCCAGGATTAGCTAACTATGGCTACACCTTC
>TRBV6-4|.|TRBJ2-3|.
CASSETGGSTDTQYF
TGTGCCAGCAGTGAGACAGGCGGAAGCACAGATACGCAGTATTTT